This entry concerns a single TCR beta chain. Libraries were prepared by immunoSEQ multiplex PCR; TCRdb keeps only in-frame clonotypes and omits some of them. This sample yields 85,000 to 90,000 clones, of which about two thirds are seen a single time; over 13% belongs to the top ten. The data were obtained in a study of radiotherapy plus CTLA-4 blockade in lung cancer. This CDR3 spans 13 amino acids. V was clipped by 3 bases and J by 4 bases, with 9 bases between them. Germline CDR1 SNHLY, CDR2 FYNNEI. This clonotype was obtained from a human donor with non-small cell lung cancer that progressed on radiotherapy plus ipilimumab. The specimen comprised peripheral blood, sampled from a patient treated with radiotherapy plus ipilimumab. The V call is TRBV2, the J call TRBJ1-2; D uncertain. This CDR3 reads CASSEGRIYGYTF. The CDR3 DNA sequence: TGTGCCAGCAGTGAGGGCAGAATCTATGGCTACACCTTC.